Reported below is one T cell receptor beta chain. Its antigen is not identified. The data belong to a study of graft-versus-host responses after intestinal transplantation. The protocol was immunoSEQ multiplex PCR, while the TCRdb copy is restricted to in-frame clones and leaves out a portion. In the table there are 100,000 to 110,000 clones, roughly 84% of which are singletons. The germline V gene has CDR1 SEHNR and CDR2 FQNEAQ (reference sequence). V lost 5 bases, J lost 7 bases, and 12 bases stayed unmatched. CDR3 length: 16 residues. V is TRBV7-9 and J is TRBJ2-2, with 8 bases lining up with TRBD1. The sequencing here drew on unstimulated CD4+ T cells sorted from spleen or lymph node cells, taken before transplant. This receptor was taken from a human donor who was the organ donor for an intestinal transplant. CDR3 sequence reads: CASSRFMGQEGGELFF. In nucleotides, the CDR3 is TGTGCCAGCAGCCGATTCATGGGACAGGAAGGCGGGGAGCTGTTTTTT.